This section outlines one TCR beta chain sequence together with its context. The target antigen is unknown. The treatment: oral pan-JAK inhibitor, 5-10 mg twice daily. Obtained from alopecia areata patients were lesional scalp punch biopsies along with peripheral blood. Researchers picked out CD4+ and CD8+ T cells from PBMCs by sorting. Germline V CDR1 and CDR2: SQVTM, ANQGSEA. Trimming took 6 bases from V and 2 from J; bases not matched to a gene: 7. The CDR3 has 14 amino acids. The sample originates from a study of CD8+ T cells in alopecia areata. Following RNA extraction, reverse transcription yielded cDNA that acted as the sequencing template. TCRdb keeps only in-frame clones here, not all; method: immunoSEQ multiplex PCR. The sample consists of over 90,000 clones, 80% to 90% of them appearing once. Study-level points and caveats: Throughout tofacitinib, many expanded lesional clones continued to persist in scalp and blood. Scalp clonality and expanded CD8+ clones among the top 100 fell significantly with tofacitinib.

Here the sequenced sample was CD8+ T cells sorted from blood, taken between weeks 30 and 35, from a patient treated with tofacitinib. The receptor comes from a human donor with alopecia areata. V usage is TRBV29-1 and J usage is TRBJ1-2; 9 nucleotides line up with TRBD1. The CDR3: CSVSTGQGNYGYTF. In DNA, the CDR3 is TGCAGCGTCTCTACAGGACAGGGGAACTATGGCTACACCTTC. Based on the CDR3 plus reference TRBV29-1 and TRBJ1-2, the full variable domain is SAVISQKPSRDICQRGTSLTIQCQVDSQVTMMFWYRQQPGQSLTLIATANQGSEATYESGFVIDKFPISRPNLTFSTLTVSNMSPEDSSIYLCSVSTGQGNYGYTFGSGTRLTVV.